Presented here are 20 T cell receptor beta chains from one specimen sequenced in a study of T cells in Graves' hyperthyroidism and ophthalmopathy. Amplification targeted TCR beta CDR3 regions from RNA transcripts. Initially, a first-round RT-PCR of the TCR CDR3 employed the HTBI primer set. TCRdb ran MiXCR on the multiplex PCR reads and lists one entry per CDR3 protein. The sample has approximately 710,000 distinct CDR3 sequences; approximately 15% are singletons. Sequencing input: blood. The receptors shown here come from a man aged 45-65 years with Graves' hyperthyroidism.

This clonotype appeared once. The V and J genes are TRBV28 and TRBJ2-7; 11 bases map to TRBD2. V lost 10 bases and J lost 5; bases outside the gene matches: 7. The CDR3 is 13 residues long. In germline, CDR1 is MDHEN, CDR2 SYDVKM. The CDR3 DNA is TGTGCCACCATAGCGGGAGGGCCCCACGAGCAGTACTTC. Translation: CATIAGGPHEQYF.

This clonotype was seen only a few times. V and J are TRBV4-3 and TRBJ1-1; D uncertain. Germline CDR1 and CDR2: LGHNA and YSLEER. The V and J ends lost 3 bases and 1 base respectively, with 9 bases between them. This CDR3 spans 14 amino acids. CDR3 region: CASSHYLKNTEAFF. CDR3 DNA: TGCGCCAGCAGCCACTACTTAAAGAACACTGAAGCTTTCTTT.

This clonotype was recorded many times. The chain employs TRBV28 and TRBJ2-1; tentatively, D is TRBD1 or TRBD2 (5 bases each). Between the trimmed V and J ends, which lost 5 bases and 7 bases, there was a span of 15 bases. Germline V lookup: CDR1 MDHEN, CDR2 SYDVKM. The CDR3 covers 14 residues. CDR3 coding DNA: TGTGCCAGCAGTAGGGGACCTGTTGAAAATGAGCAGTTCTTC. It is translated as CASSRGPVENEQFF.

About this clonotype itself: A read error is possible here, since a much larger clone lies one base away. The chain employs TRBV27 and TRBJ2-7, with 8 bases aligning to TRBD2. This CDR3 is 15 amino acids long. Germline V gives CDR1 MNHEY, CDR2 SMNVEV (reference sequence). DNA of the CDR3: TGTGCCAGCACCGGGGGAAGCGGGAGCTCCTACGAGCAGCACTTC. This encodes CASTGGSGSSYEQHF.

The chain has TRBV5-4 and TRBJ2-1; tentatively, D is TRBD1 (5 bases). The CDR3 is 16 residues long. The V gene lost 1 base and the J gene lost 3 bases, with 14 bases spanning the gap. Looked up from germline, CDR1 is SGHNT and CDR2 is YYREEE (reference sequence). The CDR3 sequence: CASSLIGQGNYNEQFF. CDR3 nucleotide sequence: TGTGCCAGCAGCTTGATTGGCCAGGGAAACTACAATGAGCAGTTCTTC.

This clonotype was recorded many times. The genes are TRBV28 and TRBJ2-5, with a tentative D call TRBD2 (5 bases). This CDR3 is 14 amino acids long. Trimming took 4 bases from V and 1 from J, leaving 10 bases between them. The germline CDR1 and CDR2 sequences are MDHEN and SYDVKM. The CDR3 sequence is CASSSGGSQETQYF. In nucleotides, the CDR3 is TGTGCCAGCAGTTCCGGAGGCAGCCAAGAGACCCAGTACTTC.

The CDR3 protein is CASSSSRGGANTGELFF. In DNA, the CDR3 is TGTGCCAGCAGCTCTTCTCGGGGCGGGGCGAACACCGGGGAGCTGTTTTTT. This chain uses TRBV11-2 with TRBJ2-2, with D possibly being TRBD2 (6 bases). Looked up from germline, CDR1 is SGHAT and CDR2 is FQNNGV. Between the trimmed V and J ends, which lost 4 bases and 0 bases, there was a span of 15 bases. The CDR3 runs 17 residues.

This clonotype occurred a few times. Since no conserved phenylalanine or tryptophan closes the CDR3, a read error is the likely cause. The DNA for the CDR3 is TGTGCCAGCAGCCAAGAGGGGGGCGGCAATCAGCCCCAGCATTTA. Its protein is CASSQEGGGNQPQHL. The chain carries TRBV7-9 and TRBJ1-5; possibly TRBD1 for D (6 bases). The ends were cut back, 5 bases at V and 2 bases at J, with 13 bases in the middle. The CDR3 length is 15 residues. The germline CDR1 and CDR2 sequences are SEHNR and FQNEAQ (reference sequence).

At least ten counts were recorded for this clonotype. The rearrangement links TRBV27 to TRBJ1-1; 8 positions agree with TRBD1. CDR3 size: 15 residues. Germline V CDR1 and CDR2: MNHEY, SMNVEV (reference sequence). J was trimmed by 1 base and V by 2 bases; bases with no gene match: 3. The CDR3 is CASSLRDRSNTEAFF. In nucleotides, the CDR3 is TGTGCCAGCAGTTTAAGGGACAGGTCGAACACTGAAGCTTTCTTT.

Many counts were recorded for this clonotype. The chain recombines TRBV28 with TRBJ1-2; 7 bases map to TRBD1. The CDR3 has 17 residues. V lost 5 bases and J lost 5; bases outside the gene matches: 17. Germline V CDR1 and CDR2: MDHEN, SYDVKM. The chain's CDR3 is CASSTSTGGQLIYGYTF. As DNA, the CDR3 is TGTGCCAGCAGTACTAGCACCGGGGGACAGTTGATTTATGGCTACACCTTC.

The chain is built from TRBV20-1 and TRBJ2-5; 7 bases fit TRBD2. CDR1 DFQATT and CDR2 SNEGSKA come from the germline V gene (reference sequence). The CDR3 is 14 residues long. V trimming: 0 bases; J trimming: 7 bases; junction bases outside the gene matches: 8. CDR3 sequence: CSARDSAGRGTQYF. The CDR3 DNA sequence: TGCAGTGCTAGAGATTCTGCAGGGAGGGGGACCCAGTACTTC.

In its sample, this clonotype was seen many times. The chain carries TRBV27 and TRBJ1-1; 7 nucleotides align to TRBD1. Germline V gene data show CDR1 as MNHEY and CDR2 as SMNVEV (reference sequence). CDR3 length: 18 amino acids. The trim removed 0 bases at V and 0 bases at J, leaving 10 bases unmatched. CDR3: CASSLSPGQRLMNTEAFF. CDR3 sequence (DNA): TGTGCCAGCAGTTTATCCCCGGGACAGAGACTTATGAACACTGAAGCTTTCTTT.

This clonotype was recorded once. The chain couples TRBV4-1 to TRBJ2-3, with D maybe TRBD2 (6 bases). The CDR3 runs to 14 residues. Trimming removed 3 bases from V and 1 base from J, with 8 bases in between. CDR1 and CDR2 (germline): MGHRA, YSYEKL. CDR3 DNA sequence: TGCGCCAGCAGCCAGTGGGAGGGCACAGATACGCAGTATTTT. It encodes CASSQWEGTDTQYF.

This chain joins TRBV20-1 and TRBJ2-2, with TRBD2 matching 10 bases. Trimming took 4 bases from V and 7 from J; bases not matched to a gene: 12. Per germline, CDR1 DFQATT and CDR2 SNEGSKA (reference sequence). The CDR3 totals 16 residues. CDR3 bases: TGCAGTGCTATGTCGCTAGCGGGAGTGTTTGTCGGGGAGCTGTTTTTT. Residues: CSAMSLAGVFVGELFF.

In its sample, this clonotype was seen many times. This chain connects TRBV7-2 to TRBJ2-1; D is undetermined. This CDR3 is built from 12 residues. Germline V gene lookup returns CDR1 SGHTA and CDR2 FQGNSA. The ends were cut back, 2 bases at V and 10 bases at J, with 9 bases in the middle. DNA for the CDR3: TGTGCCAGCAGCTTAAGTTTGACGGAGCAGTTCTTC. This gives the protein CASSLSLTEQFF.

This clonotype was counted a few times. The chain links TRBV10-3 to TRBJ2-2; D is unclear. Germline V gene data show CDR1 as ENHRY and CDR2 as SYGVKD. The CDR3 loop spans 14 amino acids. V was clipped by 8 bases and J by 4 bases, with 14 bases between them. The CDR3 bases are TGTGCCATCTCCTCGGACCTGAGCACCGGGGAGCTGTTTTTT. Its translation: CAISSDLSTGELFF.

This clonotype was detected many times. This rearrangement joins TRBV2 to TRBJ1-5; the D is unclear. The CDR3 contains 13 residues. V was clipped by 7 bases and J by 0 bases, with 7 bases between them. Germline CDR1 is SNHLY and CDR2 is FYNNEI. The DNA of the CDR3 is TGTGCCAGCAATGGGGATAGCAATCAGCCCCAGCATTTT. Its protein product is CASNGDSNQPQHF.

This clonotype was detected a few times. The chain couples TRBV7-9 to TRBJ2-4, with 8 bases aligning to TRBD1. With V trimmed by 5 bases and J by 9 bases, 9 bases remained unmatched. The CDR3 extends over 14 amino acids. Germline CDR1 and CDR2: SEHNR and FQNEAQ (reference sequence). In nucleotides, the CDR3 is TGTGCCAGCAGCCAAAACGGACAGGGAACCATTCAGTACTTC. Translated, it gives CASSQNGQGTIQYF.

This rearrangement joins TRBV12-3 or TRBV12-4 to TRBJ2-5; 7 bases map to TRBD2. CDR3 length equals 14 residues. The V gene end was trimmed by 3 bases and the J gene end by 4 bases; junction bases not matched to a gene: 5. CDR3 nucleotide sequence: TGTGCCAGCAGTTTCCGAAGACTAGCAGAGACCCAGTACTTC. Encoded protein: CASSFRRLAETQYF.

The J gene is TRBJ2-2, the V gene TRBV9, with TRBD2 as a possible D gene (6 bases). There are 14 residues in the CDR3. The V and J ends lost 0 bases and 6 bases respectively, with 9 bases between them. From germline, CDR1 is SGDLS and CDR2 YYNGEE. CDR3 sequence reads: CASSVEPGAGELFF. For the CDR3, the DNA is TGTGCCAGCAGCGTAGAGCCGGGAGCCGGGGAGCTGTTTTTT.